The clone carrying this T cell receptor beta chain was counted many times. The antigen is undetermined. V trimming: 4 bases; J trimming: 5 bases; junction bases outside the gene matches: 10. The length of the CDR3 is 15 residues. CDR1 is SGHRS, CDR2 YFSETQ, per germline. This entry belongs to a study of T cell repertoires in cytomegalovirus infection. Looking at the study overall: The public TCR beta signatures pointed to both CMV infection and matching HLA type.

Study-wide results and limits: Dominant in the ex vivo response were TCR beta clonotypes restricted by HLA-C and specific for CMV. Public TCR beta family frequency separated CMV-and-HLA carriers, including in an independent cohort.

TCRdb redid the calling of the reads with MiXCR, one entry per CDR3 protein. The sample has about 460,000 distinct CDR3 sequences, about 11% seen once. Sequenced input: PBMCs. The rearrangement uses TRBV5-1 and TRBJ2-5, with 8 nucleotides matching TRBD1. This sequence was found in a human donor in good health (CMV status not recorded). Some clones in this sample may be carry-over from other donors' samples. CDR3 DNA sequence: TGCGCCAGCAGCACTCCGACAGGGGCGGGGGAGACCCAGTACTTC. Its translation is CASSTPTGAGETQYF.